The following is a T cell receptor (beta chain) sequence with its context. Its antigen target is currently unknown. Base qualities are not recorded, but no much larger clone differs from it by a single base. Donors were healthy HIV-negative adults with no recently reported acute infections or vaccinations. Only Caucasian adults living in Nashville, Tennessee, USA were represented among the donors. Magnetic negative selection was used to enrich CD4+ T cells, after which naive cells were positively selected on CD45RA and the negative fraction became the memory subset. Blood was collected by leukapheresis, and PBMCs were isolated by Ficoll-Histopaque density gradient centrifugation and then cryopreserved in liquid nitrogen vapor phase. Purity and quantity of every magnetically sorted T cell population were checked by analytical flow cytometry. From each sorted fraction, genomic DNA was isolated and quantified by UV absorbance on a Nanodrop 2000c.

This entry is derived from a study of shared clonotypes between healthy human individuals (dated by TCRdb to the early 2020s). Regarding the complete study: Three men and two women, aged 18 to 49 years, made up the cohort. Per donor, leukapheresis produced somewhere between about 0.8 and 9 billion PBMCs. The study deeply sequenced blood TCR repertoires of roughly five healthy adults to estimate repertoire size and the extent of clonotype sharing between individuals. To increase sequencing depth and limit assay-specific biases, TCR repertoire library preparation and sequencing were carried out by different laboratories using diverse techniques. For each donor, CD4 naive and CD4 memory were each run on three plates, CD8 naive on two plates, and CD8 memory on one plate. Study-level results and caveats: Naive subsets generally had larger estimated clonotype richness than memory subsets did. Even with the large sequencing depth, rarefaction of the sorted-subset datasets indicated that sequencing was incomplete. Sampling was restricted to blood, and TCR repertoires in tissues likely differ from the TCR repertoires found in blood. Across a few donors, approximately 5% of naive CD4, roughly 3.8% of naive CD8, roughly 2.2% of memory CD4, and 0.4% to 0.45% of memory CD8 clonotypes were shared. Pairwise subsampling led to the expectation that sequencing depth would affect the degree of clonotype sharing among donors. Compared with non-shared clonotypes, the clonotypes found in all four sorted-subset donors had higher generation probabilities. The genetic and exposure-history diversity represented was limited by the small number of donors.

Using the deep immunoSEQ assay, multiplex PCR amplified TCR CDR3 regions from genomic DNA. Genomic DNA extracted from each cell subset was distributed evenly over all wells of several immunoSEQ 96-well plates, and each plate served as one replicate. Each replicate PCR for sorted subsets received around 200 ng genomic DNA, equal to tens of thousands of T cell genomes. Purified libraries were measured with a Qubit 3.0 fluorometer, size-checked on a Bioanalyzer 2100, and measured again with the KAPA Library Quantification kit. Each immunoSEQ 96-well plate was sequenced on its own single-read 150-cycle Illumina NextSeq 550 flow cell. Processing in the source paper ran as follows. Because the immunoSEQ output included only junctional sequences and no quality scores, the filtering could not be the same as the filtering used for full-length reads. Sequences were annotated with PyIR, a Python wrapper for IgBLAST v1.9, and V/J genes and CDR3 were assigned using IMGT germline references. Reads were filtered out if the reads had weak V/J assignments (E-value above 1e-6), no CDR3, stop codons, out-of-frame junctions, or ambiguous translated residues. V3J clonotypes were defined by identical inferred V gene, J gene, and CDR3 amino acid sequence. To compute the percentage overlap between repertoires, the number of shared unique clonotypes was divided by the size of the smaller repertoire. Three approaches were used to assess repertoire richness: RTK rarefaction, the Chao1 estimator, and Recon v2.1 estimates of unobserved clonotypes. Generation probabilities were computed with OLGA for all TCRbeta clonotypes obtained by the gDNA method from a few donors. In TCRdb, the immuneACCESS table is reduced to in-frame sequences with V and J assigned. These tables do not hold every clone; where another copy was compared, an unresolved V gene accounts for under half, and the others remain unexplained. Clone size and the V and J calls come from that table; the DNA yielded D and trimming. The sample table shows millions of clones, and 80% to 95% are seen once. The ten largest account for under 0.45% of the sample.

The germline V gene supplies CDR1 SNHLY and CDR2 FYNNEI. From its cysteine to its phenylalanine, the CDR3 spans 14 amino acids. Of the read, only the CDR3 DNA is kept; its 42 bases are in frame from base 1. The trim is 5 bases for V and 0 bases for J, with a gap of 5 bases between the germline ends. Sequencing was performed on naive CD4+ T cells from PBMCs. According to the study, the label for this sample's cell subset or site signals: CD45RA+ positively selected. This chain joins TRBV2 to TRBJ2-6; no D gene call is confident. The TCR originated in a man in his late teens or twenties in good health. Some clones in this sample may be carry-over from other donors' samples. CDR3 sequence: CASSLISGANVLTF. The DNA is TGTGCCAGCAGTCTTATCTCTGGGGCCAACGTCCTGACTTTC.